This entry lists 23 T cell receptor beta chains sequenced from one sample in a study of T cells in Graves' hyperthyroidism and ophthalmopathy. TCR beta CDR3 regions were amplified from RNA. The HTBI primer set served for first-round RT-PCR of the TCR CDR3. TCRdb itself ran the multiplex PCR reads through MiXCR, one entry per CDR3 protein. The profile shows hundreds of thousands of distinct CDR3 sequences, roughly 24% of them singletons. What was sequenced was blood. The receptors here all came from a woman younger than 45 with Graves' ophthalmopathy.

This chain links TRBV25-1 with TRBJ1-1; 10 nucleotides align to TRBD1. Germline values: CDR1 MGHDK, CDR2 SYGVNS. Losses at the gene ends were 5 bases for V and 3 bases for J; bases not matched to a gene: 9. The CDR3 consists of 16 residues. The CDR3 nucleotides read TGTGCCAGCAGTTCCCGGGACAGGGGAGTTTACACTGAAGCTTTCTTT. Its translation: CASSSRDRGVYTEAFF.

In this sample, this clonotype turned up a few times. The CDR3 region has the DNA TGTGCCAGCATTTGGGTGAACACCGGGGAGCTGTTTTTT. It specifies CASIWVNTGELFF. The chain is built from TRBV6-5 and TRBJ2-2; no clear D gene. Germline loops: CDR1 MNHEY, CDR2 SVGAGI. The CDR3 spans 13 residues. The germline V and J ends were trimmed by 7 bases and 1 base, with 7 bases remaining between them.

This clonotype was counted a few times. J is TRBJ2-5 and V is TRBV11-2, with D possibly matching TRBD2 (5 bases). This CDR3 region has 14 residues. V lost 5 bases and J 2 bases, leaving 12 bases between the germline ends. Germline CDR1 and CDR2: SGHAT and FQNNGV. CDR3 nucleotide sequence: TGTGCCAGCAGCGGACTGGACTTACAAGAGACCCAGTACTTC. As protein: CASSGLDLQETQYF.

This clonotype was seen ten or more times. The chain links TRBV5-1 to TRBJ1-1; TRBD1 matches 7 bases. Germline V gives CDR1 SGHRS, CDR2 YFSETQ. The ends lost 2 bases at V and 4 bases at J; junction bases unmatched: 8. This CDR3 is built from 15 residues. The CDR3 loop is CASSFSGGTATEAFF. The CDR3 DNA is TGCGCCAGCAGCTTCTCAGGGGGGACGGCCACTGAAGCTTTCTTT.

At least ten counts were recorded for this clonotype. The J gene is TRBJ1-5, the V gene TRBV5-1; a possible D gene is TRBD1 (5 bases). CDR1 and CDR2 (germline): SGHRS, YFSETQ. Deletions cut 4 bases from V and 1 base from J, with 18 bases between. The CDR3 sequence is 17 residues long. CDR3: CASSPGLGGLSNQPQHF. CDR3 in DNA: TGCGCCAGCAGCCCAGGGCTGGGAGGGTTGAGCAATCAGCCCCAGCATTTT.

Ten or more counts support this clonotype. The V and J genes are TRBV30 and TRBJ1-5, with a tentative D call TRBD1 (5 bases). The V gene's germline CDR1 is GTSNPN and CDR2 SVGIG (reference sequence). The CDR3 is made up of 15 amino acids. Trimming removed 4 bases from V and 0 bases from J, with 13 bases in between. Here the CDR3 DNA reads TGTGCCTGGATGCCGGGGGATCATAGCAATCAGCCCCAGCATTTT. Amino acid sequence: CAWMPGDHSNQPQHF.

This clonotype has more than one count but fewer than ten. The rearrangement joins TRBV12-3 or TRBV12-4 to TRBJ1-1, with 10 bases aligning to TRBD1. The CDR3 is 15 residues long. With V trimmed by 5 bases and J by 6 bases, 9 bases remained unmatched. The CDR3 DNA follows: TGTGCCAGCAGTGTCCGGGACAGGGGATTATCTGAAGCTTTCTTT. It yields the protein CASSVRDRGLSEAFF.

The sample holds a few counts of this clonotype. The chain is built from TRBV12-3 or TRBV12-4 and TRBJ1-2; D ambiguous. Trimming took off 1 base at V and 4 bases at J, with 16 bases between the two ends. This CDR3 region has 16 residues. In DNA form, the CDR3 reads TGTGCCAGCAGTTTAGACCCGGGGAGGGTTGGCTATGGCTACACCTTC. This translates into CASSLDPGRVGYGYTF.

About this clonotype: Since no conserved phenylalanine or tryptophan closes the CDR3, a read error is the likely cause. This chain connects TRBV12-3 or TRBV12-4 to TRBJ2-6; possible D gene TRBD1, 6 bases. CDR3 size: 17 residues. Trimming took 3 bases from V and 0 from J, leaving 12 bases between them. The CDR3 protein is CASSFKGESSGANVLTY. The CDR3 DNA reads as TGTGCCAGCAGTTTCAAGGGGGAGAGCTCTGGGGCCAACGTCCTGACTTAC.

V is TRBV6-2 or TRBV6-3 and J is TRBJ1-2; D is undetermined. Trimming stripped 6 bases from V and 6 bases from J, with 17 bases between. In germline, CDR1 is MNHEY, CDR2 SVGEGT. CDR3 length: 14 amino acids. CDR3 sequence reads: CASSSAEDFDGYTF. The DNA for the CDR3 is TGTGCCAGCAGCTCTGCTGAGGACTTTGATGGCTACACCTTC.

About this clonotype itself: A much larger clone lies one base from this, so it may be a read error. The J gene is TRBJ1-1, the V gene TRBV27; the D gene is possibly TRBD1 (6 bases). Germline CDR1 is MNHEY and CDR2 is SMNVEV (reference sequence). The CDR3 extends over 16 amino acids. CDR3 sequence: CASILRGADRNTEAFF. As DNA, the CDR3 is TGTGCCAGCATTTTACGGGGGGCTGATAGGAACACTGAAGCTTTCTTT.

In its sample, this clonotype was seen many times. The chain couples TRBV6-6 to TRBJ2-3, with TRBD2 identical over 12 bases. The trim removed 5 bases at V and 4 bases at J, leaving 4 bases unmatched. CDR3 length: 15 amino acids. The germline V gene encodes CDR1 MNHNY and CDR2 SVGAGI (reference sequence). The CDR3, as DNA: TGTGCCAGCAGTCGGACTAGCGGGGACCCAGATACGCAGTATTTT. Its translation is CASSRTSGDPDTQYF.

This clonotype was seen repeatedly, ten times or more. The genes are TRBV6-2 or TRBV6-3 and TRBJ1-1, with TRBD1 as a possible D gene (5 bases). V was pared by 6 bases and J by 5 bases, with 16 bases between. The CDR3 totals 14 residues. CDR1 and CDR2 from the germline V gene are MNHEY and SVGEGT. In nucleotides, the CDR3 is TGTGCCAGCAGGCTATTGGAGGGGTGGACTGAAGCTTTCTTT. This sequence encodes CASRLLEGWTEAFF.

This sequence joins TRBV12-3 or TRBV12-4 and TRBJ2-5, with D possibly TRBD2 on 5 matching bases. V lost 7 bases, J lost 7 bases, and 16 bases lay in between. This CDR3 is 13 amino acids long. CDR3 in amino acids: CASTLRGRGTQYF. Here the CDR3 DNA reads TGTGCCAGCACCCTACGTGGTCGGGGGACCCAGTACTTC.

This clonotype was counted many times. The chain joins TRBV12-3 or TRBV12-4 to TRBJ2-5; the match to TRBD1 covers 8 bases. The trim removed 4 bases at V and 5 bases at J, leaving 9 bases unmatched. This CDR3 comprises 15 residues. The CDR3 spells CASSYRRGLRETQYF. CDR3 sequence (DNA): TGTGCCAGCAGTTACCGCAGGGGGCTCCGGGAGACCCAGTACTTC.

This clonotype showed up many times. The V and J genes are TRBV6-5 and TRBJ1-1; TRBD1 is a possible D gene (5 bases). This CDR3 is 15 amino acids long. Germline CDR1 and CDR2: MNHEY and SVGAGI. V gave up 2 bases and J gave up 1 base, with 11 bases separating them. The CDR3 is CASSYDSPPNTEAFF. Written as DNA, the CDR3 is TGTGCCAGCAGTTACGACAGTCCCCCGAACACTGAAGCTTTCTTT.

This chain joins TRBV6-2 or TRBV6-3 and TRBJ1-5; 7 bases map to TRBD1. Trimming took 6 bases from V and 3 from J; bases not matched to a gene: 2. CDR1 MNHEY and CDR2 SVGEGT come from the germline V gene. The CDR3 contains 13 residues. CDR3 region: CASRDRANQPQHF. DNA of the CDR3: TGTGCCAGCAGAGACAGGGCCAATCAGCCCCAGCATTTT.

This clonotype showed up just a few times. The CDR3, as DNA: TGCAGTGCTCCCGGGGCCTCGAATTCACCCCTCCACTTT. It specifies CSAPGASNSPLHF. The chain links TRBV20-1 to TRBJ1-6, with TRBD1 as a possible D gene (5 bases). The CDR3 has 13 residues. V lost 5 bases, J lost 7 bases, and 12 bases lay in between. CDR1 and CDR2 from the germline V gene are DFQATT and SNEGSKA (reference sequence).

The chain recombines TRBV20-1 with TRBJ2-7; 10 nucleotides align to TRBD2. The length of the CDR3 is 15 residues. The germline V gene has CDR1 DFQATT and CDR2 SNEGSKA (reference sequence). Trimming took 1 base from V and 12 from J; bases not matched to a gene: 15. This chain's CDR3 is CSARVRSERGGRVYF. For the CDR3, the DNA is TGCAGTGCTAGAGTCCGTTCGGAGCGGGGGGGCCGGGTGTACTTC.

This clonotype was seen many times. The chain combines TRBV18 with TRBJ1-2; D is perhaps TRBD1 (5 bases). Between the trimmed V and J ends, which lost 2 bases and 2 bases, there was a span of 9 bases. CDR3 length: 14 amino acids. From germline, CDR1 is KGHSH and CDR2 LQKENI. CDR3 in amino acids: CASSPGRENYGYTF. CDR3 coding DNA: TGTGCCAGCTCACCAGGCAGGGAAAACTATGGCTACACCTTC.

This clonotype has ten or more counts. The chain links TRBV7-9 to TRBJ1-5; unclear D gene. V was cut by 5 bases and J by 4 bases, with 9 bases left in between. Per germline, CDR1 SEHNR and CDR2 FQNEAQ (reference sequence). The CDR3 covers 13 residues. The CDR3, as DNA: TGTGCCAGCAGCACGCAGGAAAATCAGCCCCAGCATTTT. It codes for CASSTQENQPQHF.

This clonotype appeared many times. J is TRBJ1-5 and V is TRBV5-1; D gene ambiguous. The CDR3 length is 14 residues. The V end lost 0 bases, the J end lost 5 bases, and 9 bases lay between the germline ends. From germline, CDR1 is SGHRS and CDR2 YFSETQ. The CDR3 protein is CASSLVGPDQPQHF. As DNA, the CDR3 is TGCGCCAGCAGCTTGGTTGGCCCCGATCAGCCCCAGCATTTT. Full variable domain (rest looked up from reference TRBV5-1 and TRBJ1-5): KAGVTQTPRYLIKTRGQQVTLSCSPISGHRSVSWYQQTPGQGLQFLFEYFSETQRNKGNFPGRFSGRQFSNSRSEMNVSTLELGDSALYLCASSLVGPDQPQHFGDGTRLSIL.

This clonotype has ten or more counts. The chain couples TRBV2 to TRBJ2-6; D remains ambiguous. CDR1 is SNHLY and CDR2 is FYNNEI in the germline V gene. The V gene lost 9 bases and the J gene lost 1 base, with 10 bases spanning the gap. The CDR3 is 14 residues long. The CDR3 region is CARTRSSGANVLTF. In DNA, the CDR3 is TGTGCCAGGACGCGAAGTTCTGGGGCCAACGTCCTGACTTTC.